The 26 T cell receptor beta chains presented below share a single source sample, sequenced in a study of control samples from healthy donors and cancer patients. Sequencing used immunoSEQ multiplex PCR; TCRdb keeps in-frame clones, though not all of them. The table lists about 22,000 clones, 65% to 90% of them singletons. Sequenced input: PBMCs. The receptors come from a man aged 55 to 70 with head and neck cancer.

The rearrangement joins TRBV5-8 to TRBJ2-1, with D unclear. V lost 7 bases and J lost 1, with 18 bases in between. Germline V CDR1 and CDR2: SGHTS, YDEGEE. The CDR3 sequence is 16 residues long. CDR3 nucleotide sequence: TGTGCCAGCCTAACGTATGTCGGTCTGTCCTACAATGAGCAGTTCTTC. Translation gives CASLTYVGLSYNEQFF.

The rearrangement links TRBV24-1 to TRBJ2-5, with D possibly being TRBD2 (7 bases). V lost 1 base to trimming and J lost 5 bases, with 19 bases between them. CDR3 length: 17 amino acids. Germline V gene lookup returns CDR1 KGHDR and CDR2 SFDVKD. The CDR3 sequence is CATSDLSRGGGTETQYF. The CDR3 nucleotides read TGTGCCACCAGTGATTTATCCCGAGGGGGAGGGACGGAGACCCAGTACTTC.

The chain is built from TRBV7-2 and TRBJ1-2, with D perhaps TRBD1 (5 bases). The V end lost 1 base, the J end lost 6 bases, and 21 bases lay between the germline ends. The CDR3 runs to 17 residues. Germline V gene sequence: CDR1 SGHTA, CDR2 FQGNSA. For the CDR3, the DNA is TGTGCCAGCAGCTTAGATCCTCCGACGGGACGGACTAATGGCTACACCTTC. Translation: CASSLDPPTGRTNGYTF.

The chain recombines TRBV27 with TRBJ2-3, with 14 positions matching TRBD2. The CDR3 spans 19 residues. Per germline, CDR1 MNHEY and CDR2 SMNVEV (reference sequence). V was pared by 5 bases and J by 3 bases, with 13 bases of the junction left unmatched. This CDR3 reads CASSRLAGGPNAVTDTQYF. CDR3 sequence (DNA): TGTGCCAGCAGTCGACTAGCGGGAGGGCCAAACGCAGTGACAGATACGCAGTATTTT.

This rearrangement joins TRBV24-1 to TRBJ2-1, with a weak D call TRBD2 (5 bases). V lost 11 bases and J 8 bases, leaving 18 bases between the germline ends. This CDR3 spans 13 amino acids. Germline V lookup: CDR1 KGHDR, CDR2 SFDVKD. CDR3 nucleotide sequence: TGTGCCATCATGGACTCGTCCGTAGATGAGCAGTTCTTC. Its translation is CAIMDSSVDEQFF.

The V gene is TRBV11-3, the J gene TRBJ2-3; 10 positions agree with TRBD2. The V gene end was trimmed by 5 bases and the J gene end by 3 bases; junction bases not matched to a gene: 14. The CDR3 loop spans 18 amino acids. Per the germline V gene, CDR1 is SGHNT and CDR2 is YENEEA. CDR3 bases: TGTGCCAGCAGCCCACTCGTGATAGCGGGAGGCCCTACAGATACGCAGTATTTT. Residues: CASSPLVIAGGPTDTQYF.

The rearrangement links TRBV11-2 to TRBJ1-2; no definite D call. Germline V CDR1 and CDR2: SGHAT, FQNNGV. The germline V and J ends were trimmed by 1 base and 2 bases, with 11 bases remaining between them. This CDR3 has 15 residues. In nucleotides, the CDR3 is TGTGCCAGCAGCTTAGCTATAGGGTGGAACTATGGCTACACCTTC. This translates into CASSLAIGWNYGYTF. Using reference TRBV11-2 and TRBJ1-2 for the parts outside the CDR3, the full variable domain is EAGVAQSPRYKIIEKRQSVAFWCNPISGHATLYWYQQILGQGPKLLIQFQNNGVVDDSQLPKDRFSAERLKGVDSTLKIQPAKLEDSAVYLCASSLAIGWNYGYTFGSGTRLTVV.

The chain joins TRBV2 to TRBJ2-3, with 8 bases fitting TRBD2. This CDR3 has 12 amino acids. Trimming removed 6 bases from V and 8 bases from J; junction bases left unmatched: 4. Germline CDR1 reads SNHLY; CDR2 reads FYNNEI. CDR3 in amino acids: CASRILAVTQYF. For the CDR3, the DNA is TGTGCCAGCAGGATACTAGCGGTTACGCAGTATTTT.

CDR3 protein: CASSYGAGSSYGYTF. The CDR3 DNA follows: TGTGCCAGCAGTTACGGGGCGGGGTCCAGCTATGGCTACACCTTC. This chain connects TRBV6-6 to TRBJ1-2, with D possibly TRBD1 on 5 matching bases. CDR1 and CDR2 (germline): MNHNY, SVGAGI (reference sequence). Trimming took 2 bases from V and 4 from J, leaving 14 bases between them. The length of the CDR3 is 15 residues.

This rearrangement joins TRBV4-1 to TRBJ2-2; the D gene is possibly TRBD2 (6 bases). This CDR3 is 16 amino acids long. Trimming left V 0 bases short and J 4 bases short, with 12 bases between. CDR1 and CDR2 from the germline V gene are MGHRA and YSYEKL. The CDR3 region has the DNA TGCGCCAGCAGCCAAGATATTTGGAGGGGCACCGGGGAGCTGTTTTTT. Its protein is CASSQDIWRGTGELFF.

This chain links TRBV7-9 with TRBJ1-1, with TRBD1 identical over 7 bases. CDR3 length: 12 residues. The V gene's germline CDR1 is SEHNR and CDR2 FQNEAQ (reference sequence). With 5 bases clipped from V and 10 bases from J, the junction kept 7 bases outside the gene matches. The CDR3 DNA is TGTGCCAGCAGCATATCCGACAGGGTAGCTTTCTTT. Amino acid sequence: CASSISDRVAFF.

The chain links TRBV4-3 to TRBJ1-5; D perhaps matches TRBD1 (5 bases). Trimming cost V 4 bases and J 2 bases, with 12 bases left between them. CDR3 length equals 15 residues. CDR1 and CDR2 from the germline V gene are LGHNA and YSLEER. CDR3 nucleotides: TGCGCCAGCAGCCCCGGTAGGGGCGGCAATCAGCCCCAGCATTTT. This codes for CASSPGRGGNQPQHF.

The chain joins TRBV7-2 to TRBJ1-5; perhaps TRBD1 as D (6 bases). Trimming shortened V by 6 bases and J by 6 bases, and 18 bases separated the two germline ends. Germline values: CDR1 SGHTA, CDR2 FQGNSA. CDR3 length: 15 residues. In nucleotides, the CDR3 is TGTGCCAGCAGTTCACCCGGACAGCCGGTTCAGCCCCAGCATTTT. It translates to CASSSPGQPVQPQHF.

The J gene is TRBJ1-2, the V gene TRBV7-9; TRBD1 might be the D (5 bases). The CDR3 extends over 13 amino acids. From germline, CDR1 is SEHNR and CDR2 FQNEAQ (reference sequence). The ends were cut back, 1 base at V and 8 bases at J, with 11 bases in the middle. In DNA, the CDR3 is TGTGCCAGCAGCTTAGTGGCGGGGGACGGCTACACCTTC. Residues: CASSLVAGDGYTF.

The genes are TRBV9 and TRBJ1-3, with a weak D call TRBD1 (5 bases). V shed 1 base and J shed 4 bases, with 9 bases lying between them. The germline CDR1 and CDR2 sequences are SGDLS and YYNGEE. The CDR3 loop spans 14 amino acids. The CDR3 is CASSVQGYGNTIYF. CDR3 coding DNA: TGTGCCAGCAGCGTACAGGGTTACGGAAACACCATATATTTT. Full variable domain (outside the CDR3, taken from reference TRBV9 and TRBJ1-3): DSGVTQTPKHLITATGQRVTLRCSPRSGDLSVYWYQQSLDQGLQFLIQYYNGEERAKGNILERFSAQQFPDLHSELNLSSLELGDSALYFCASSVQGYGNTIYFGEGSWLTVV.

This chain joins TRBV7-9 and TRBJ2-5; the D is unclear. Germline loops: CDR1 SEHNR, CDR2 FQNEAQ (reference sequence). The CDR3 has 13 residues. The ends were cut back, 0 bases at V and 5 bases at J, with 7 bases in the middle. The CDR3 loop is CASSLALGETQYF. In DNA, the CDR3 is TGTGCCAGCAGCTTAGCCCTAGGGGAGACCCAGTACTTC.

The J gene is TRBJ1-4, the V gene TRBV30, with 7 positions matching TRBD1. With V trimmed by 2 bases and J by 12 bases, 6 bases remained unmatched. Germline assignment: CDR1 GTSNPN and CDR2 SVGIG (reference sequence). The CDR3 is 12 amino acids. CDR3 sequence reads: CAWSQGVLELFF. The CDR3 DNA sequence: TGTGCCTGGAGTCAGGGGGTTTTGGAACTGTTTTTT.

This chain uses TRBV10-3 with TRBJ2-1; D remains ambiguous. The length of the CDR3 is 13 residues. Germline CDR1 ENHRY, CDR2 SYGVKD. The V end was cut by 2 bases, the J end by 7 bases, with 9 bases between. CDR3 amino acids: CAISESYENEQFF. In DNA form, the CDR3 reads TGTGCCATCAGTGAGAGCTACGAAAATGAGCAGTTCTTC.

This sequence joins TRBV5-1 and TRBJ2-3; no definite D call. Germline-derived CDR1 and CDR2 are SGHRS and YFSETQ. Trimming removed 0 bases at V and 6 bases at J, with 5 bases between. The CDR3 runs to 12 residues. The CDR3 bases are TGCGCCAGCAGCTTGGAACTGGATACGCAGTATTTT. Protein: CASSLELDTQYF.

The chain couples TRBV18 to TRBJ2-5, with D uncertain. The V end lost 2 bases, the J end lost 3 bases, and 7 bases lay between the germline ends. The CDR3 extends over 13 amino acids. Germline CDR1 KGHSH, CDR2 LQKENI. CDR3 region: CASSPGQEETQYF. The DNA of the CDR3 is TGTGCCAGCTCACCAGGGCAGGAAGAGACCCAGTACTTC.

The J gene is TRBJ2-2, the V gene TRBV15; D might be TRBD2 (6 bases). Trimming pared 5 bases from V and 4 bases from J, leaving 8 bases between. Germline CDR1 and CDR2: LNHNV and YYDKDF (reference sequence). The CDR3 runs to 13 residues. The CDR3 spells CATSSGGTGELFF. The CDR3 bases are TGTGCCACCAGCTCCGGGGGCACCGGGGAGCTGTTTTTT.

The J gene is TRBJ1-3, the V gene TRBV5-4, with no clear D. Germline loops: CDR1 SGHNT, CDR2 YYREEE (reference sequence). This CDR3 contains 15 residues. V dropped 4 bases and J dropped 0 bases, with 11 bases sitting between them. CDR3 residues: CASSPGRGSGNTIYF. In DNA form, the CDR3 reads TGTGCCAGCAGCCCCGGACGCGGCTCTGGAAACACCATATATTTT.

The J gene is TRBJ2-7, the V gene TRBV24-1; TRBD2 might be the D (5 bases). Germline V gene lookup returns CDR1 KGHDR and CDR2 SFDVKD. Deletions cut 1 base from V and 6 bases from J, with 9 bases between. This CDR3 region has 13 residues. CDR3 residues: CATSDLRGLEQYF. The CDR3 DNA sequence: TGTGCCACCAGTGATTTAAGAGGGCTCGAGCAGTACTTC.

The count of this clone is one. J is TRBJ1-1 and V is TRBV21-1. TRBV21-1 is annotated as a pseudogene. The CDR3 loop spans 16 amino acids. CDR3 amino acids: CASSKIPGRMNTEAFF. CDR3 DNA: TGTGCCAGCAGCAAGATTCCCGGAAGAATGAACACTGAAGCTTTCTTT.

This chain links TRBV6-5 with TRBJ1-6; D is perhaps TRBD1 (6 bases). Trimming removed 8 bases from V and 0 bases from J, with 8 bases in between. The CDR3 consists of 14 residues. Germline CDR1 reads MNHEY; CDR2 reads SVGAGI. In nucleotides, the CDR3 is TGTGCCAGCGGGGGCGTCTCCTATAATTCACCCCTCCACTTT. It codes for CASGGVSYNSPLHF.

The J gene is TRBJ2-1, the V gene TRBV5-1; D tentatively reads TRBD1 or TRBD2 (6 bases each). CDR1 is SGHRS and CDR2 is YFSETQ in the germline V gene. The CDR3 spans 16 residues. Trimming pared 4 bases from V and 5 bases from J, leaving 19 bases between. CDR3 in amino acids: CASSLNPVGGNNEQFF. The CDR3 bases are TGCGCCAGCAGCCTCAACCCTGTGGGGGGCAACAATGAGCAGTTCTTC. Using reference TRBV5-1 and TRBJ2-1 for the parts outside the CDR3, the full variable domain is KAGVTQTPRYLIKTRGQQVTLSCSPISGHRSVSWYQQTPGQGLQFLFEYFSETQRNKGNFPGRFSGRQFSNSRSEMNVSTLELGDSALYLCASSLNPVGGNNEQFFGPGTRLTVL.